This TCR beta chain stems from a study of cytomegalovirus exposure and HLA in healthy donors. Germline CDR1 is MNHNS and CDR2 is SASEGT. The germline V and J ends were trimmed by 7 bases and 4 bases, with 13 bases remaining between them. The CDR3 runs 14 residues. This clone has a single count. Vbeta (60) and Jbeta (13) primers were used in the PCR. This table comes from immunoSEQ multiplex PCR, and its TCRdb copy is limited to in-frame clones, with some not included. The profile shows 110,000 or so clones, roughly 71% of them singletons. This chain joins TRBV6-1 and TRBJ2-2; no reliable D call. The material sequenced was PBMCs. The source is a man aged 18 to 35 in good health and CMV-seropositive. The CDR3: CASTTTAVTGELFF. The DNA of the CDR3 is TGTGCCAGCACAACAACAGCAGTCACCGGGGAGCTGTTTTTT.